This T cell receptor beta chain is from a study of shared T cell receptors in the human thymus. CDR1 SGHVS and CDR2 FQNEAQ come from the germline V gene. The CDR3 contains 17 residues. The V and J ends lost 5 bases and 0 bases respectively, with 16 bases between them. The repertoire was sequenced with immunoSEQ multiplex PCR; TCRdb's copy has only in-frame clones and lacks some. The table lists approximately 490,000 clones, about 84% of them singletons. The same data also went into a second study, on human thymus T cells. That publication notes: The sample donors, healthy Finnish infants, were having corrective surgery for congenital heart defects.

This receptor was taken from a boy under two years old with a congenital heart defect. The sequenced sample was thymocytes. This chain joins TRBV7-8 and TRBJ1-4; no definite D call. The chain's CDR3 is CASSPSRRRTTNEKLFF. The CDR3 DNA reads as TGTGCCAGCAGCCCTAGCCGAAGGCGAACAACTAATGAAAAACTGTTTTTT.